Listed here are 27 T cell receptor beta chains from one sample, sequenced in a study of blood T cell repertoires in COVID-19. The method was immunoSEQ multiplex PCR; TCRdb's version includes in-frame clones alone and lacks a portion of them. The sample contains around 60,000 clones, around nine tenths of which appear only once. Sequences were obtained from peripheral blood. These receptors were obtained from a woman of 80 years or more with active COVID-19.

Only a few counts were recorded for this clone. The rearrangement links TRBV5-4 to TRBJ2-7, with 11 bases identical to TRBD2. The CDR3 runs to 14 residues. Germline CDR1 is SGHNT and CDR2 is YYREEE (reference sequence). Germline trimming cut 3 bases from V and 7 bases from J; bases unmatched to any gene: 6. The CDR3 is CASSSGTSGEEQYF. CDR3 in DNA: TGTGCCAGCAGCTCCGGGACTAGCGGAGAGGAGCAGTACTTC.

The chain couples TRBV29-1 to TRBJ2-5, with TRBD1 matching 9 bases. The length of the CDR3 is 15 residues. From germline, CDR1 is SQVTM and CDR2 ANQGSEA. The J segment lost 2 bases and the V segment lost 7 bases, leaving 11 bases of the junction unmatched. In nucleotides, the CDR3 is TGCAGCGCCACACGGGGACAGGGAACGCAAGAGACCCAGTACTTC. The encoded protein is CSATRGQGTQETQYF.

The chain has TRBV19 and TRBJ1-5, with 8 bases identical to TRBD1. V dropped 3 bases and J dropped 2; count of bases not matched to a gene: 12. The germline V gene has CDR1 LNHDA and CDR2 SQIVND (reference sequence). The CDR3 sequence is 18 residues long. CDR3 DNA: TGTGCCAGTAGTATGACAGGGGTCCGAGGGGCTGGCAATCAGCCCCAGCATTTT. Protein product: CASSMTGVRGAGNQPQHF.

This clone appeared once. The V gene is TRBV3-1 (or the pseudogene TRBV3-2), the J gene TRBJ1-6, with TRBD1 matching over 7 bases. V shed 4 bases, J shed 0 bases, and the junction held 6 bases outside the gene matches. The CDR3 spans 17 residues. The germline gives CDR1 LGHDT, CDR2 YNNKEL (reference sequence). As DNA, the CDR3 is TGTGCCAGCAGCCTTTACAGGGGCAGCTCCTATAATTCACCCCTCCACTTT. Translating gives CASSLYRGSSYNSPLHF.

The chain couples TRBV3-1 (or the pseudogene TRBV3-2) to TRBJ2-7; 15 positions agree with TRBD2. Trimming took 4 bases from V and 4 from J; bases not matched to a gene: 8. Germline lookup yields CDR1 LGHDT and CDR2 YNNKEL (reference sequence). The CDR3 contains 17 residues. In DNA form, the CDR3 reads TGTGCCAGCAGCCCCGGGACTAGCGGGAGGTTAATTTACGAGCAGTACTTC. It translates to CASSPGTSGRLIYEQYF.

J is TRBJ2-7 and V is TRBV19; 12 bases match TRBD1. Germline V CDR1 and CDR2: LNHDA, SQIVND (reference sequence). This CDR3 comprises 14 residues. V dropped 5 bases and J dropped 2; count of bases not matched to a gene: 1. This chain's CDR3 is CASSRDRGPYEQYF. CDR3 DNA: TGTGCCAGTAGTCGGGACAGGGGGCCCTACGAGCAGTACTTC.

This sequence joins TRBV2 and TRBJ1-2; D gene unclear. The germline gives CDR1 SNHLY, CDR2 FYNNEI. The CDR3 length is 13 residues. V dropped 4 bases and J dropped 4 bases, with 10 bases sitting between them. This CDR3 is CASSVEDSYGYTF. The CDR3 DNA is TGTGCCAGCAGTGTTGAGGATTCCTATGGCTACACCTTC.

The chain recombines TRBV18 with TRBJ1-4; a possible D gene is TRBD1 (6 bases). The length of the CDR3 is 15 residues. V lost 1 base and J 7 bases, leaving 13 bases between the germline ends. Looked up from germline, CDR1 is KGHSH and CDR2 is LQKENI. The CDR3 DNA sequence: TGTGCCAGCTCACCACGCCAGGGGCAGGGTGAAAAACTGTTTTTT. This gives the protein CASSPRQGQGEKLFF.

This clone has just one count. The chain couples TRBV11-2 to TRBJ2-5; 11 bases map to TRBD2. Germline V CDR1 and CDR2: SGHAT, FQNNGV. The junction had 7 bases not matched to a gene; V was cut back by 6 bases and J by 1 base. This CDR3 comprises 16 residues. The CDR3 nucleotides are TGTGCCAGCAGGAGACTAGCGGGGACCCTCCAAGAGACCCAGTACTTC. This codes for CASRRLAGTLQETQYF.

This clone was picked up one time. The chain recombines TRBV11-2 with TRBJ1-6; no reliable D call. The CDR3 runs 14 residues. The germline gives CDR1 SGHAT, CDR2 FQNNGV. V was pared by 1 base and J by 4 bases, with 5 bases between. The CDR3 sequence: CASSLAQYNSPLHF. The CDR3 DNA reads as TGTGCCAGCAGCTTAGCTCAGTATAATTCACCCCTCCACTTT.

The gene calls are TRBV28 and TRBJ2-7; a weak D match, TRBD1 (6 bases). The CDR3 spans 14 residues. Trimming left V 4 bases short and J 6 bases short, with 16 bases between. Germline loops: CDR1 MDHEN, CDR2 SYDVKM. CDR3 nucleotide sequence: TGTGCCAGCAGTTCCGGACAGCCCCGGAGCGAGCAGTACGTC. Protein product: CASSSGQPRSEQYV.

This sequence joins TRBV13 and TRBJ1-2; D is perhaps TRBD1 (6 bases). V lost 2 bases to trimming and J lost 6 bases, with 22 bases between them. Germline V CDR1 and CDR2: PRHDT, FYEKMQ (reference sequence). This CDR3 spans 17 amino acids. DNA of the CDR3: TGTGCCAGCAGCTTACGGGCCTCGGGCAGGGGAAATGATGGCTACACCTTC. It specifies CASSLRASGRGNDGYTF.

Regarding this clone: The same CDR3 also results from other DNA sequences found in this sample. The chain uses TRBV5-1 and TRBJ2-3, with 8 bases that match TRBD2. The length of the CDR3 is 14 residues. CDR1 SGHRS and CDR2 YFSETQ come from the germline V gene. Trimming took 2 bases from V and 1 from J; bases not matched to a gene: 0. Here the CDR3 DNA reads TGCGCCAGCAGCTTAGCGGGAGGCACAGATACGCAGTATTTT. Amino acid sequence: CASSLAGGTDTQYF.

The genes are TRBV14 and TRBJ2-3; perhaps TRBD2 as D (6 bases). Trimming left V 7 bases short and J 2 bases short, with 10 bases between. CDR3 size: 13 residues. Germline V CDR1 and CDR2: SGHDN, FVKESK. CDR3 loop: CASTRGNTDTQYF. CDR3 DNA sequence: TGTGCCAGCACGCGGGGCAACACAGATACGCAGTATTTT.

This clone showed up just once. This chain links TRBV5-1 with TRBJ1-1; weak D call: TRBD1 (5 bases). Germline assignment: CDR1 SGHRS and CDR2 YFSETQ. This CDR3 spans 14 amino acids. V dropped 0 bases and J dropped 2 bases, with 8 bases sitting between them. CDR3 sequence (DNA): TGCGCCAGCAGCTTGGTCGGGGGTAACACTGAAGCTTTCTTT. Translation gives CASSLVGGNTEAFF. Combining the CDR3 with reference TRBV5-1 and TRBJ1-1 gives the whole variable domain KAGVTQTPRYLIKTRGQQVTLSCSPISGHRSVSWYQQTPGQGLQFLFEYFSETQRNKGNFPGRFSGRQFSNSRSEMNVSTLELGDSALYLCASSLVGGNTEAFFGQGTRLTVV.

The J gene is TRBJ2-7, the V gene TRBV5-6, with TRBD2 matching over 9 bases. CDR3 size: 13 residues. Germline V gives CDR1 SGHDT, CDR2 YYEEEE. The junction had 6 bases not matched to a gene; V was cut back by 4 bases and J by 7 bases. The CDR3 sequence: CASSSSLAGEQYV. For the CDR3, the DNA is TGTGCCAGCAGCAGCTCTCTAGCGGGGGAGCAGTACGTC.

Only one count was recorded for this clone. This chain uses TRBV30 with TRBJ2-7; a possible D gene is TRBD1 (6 bases). Trimming left V 1 base short and J 6 bases short, with 13 bases between. The CDR3 runs to 13 residues. CDR1 and CDR2 (germline): GTSNPN, SVGIG (reference sequence). The CDR3 bases are TGTGCCTGGAGTGGGGGGCAACCCCCCGAGCAGTACTTC. It yields the protein CAWSGGQPPEQYF. Complete variable domain (other parts from reference TRBV30 and TRBJ2-7): SQTIHQWPATLVQPVGSPLSLECTVEGTSNPNLYWYRQAAGRGLQLLFYSVGIGQISSEVPQNLSASRPQDRQFILSSKKLLLSDSGFYLCAWSGGQPPEQYFGPGTRLTVT.

Only one count was recorded for this clone. The chain employs TRBV7-9 and TRBJ2-1, with D possibly matching TRBD2 (5 bases). V was pared by 5 bases and J by 0 bases, with 8 bases between. Looked up from germline, CDR1 is SEHNR and CDR2 is FQNEAQ (reference sequence). The CDR3 length is 14 residues. CDR3 sequence reads: CASSASTSYNEQFF. Written as DNA, the CDR3 is TGTGCCAGCAGCGCTAGCACCTCCTACAATGAGCAGTTCTTC.

This clone was seen only once. This chain joins TRBV27 and TRBJ2-1; D is ambiguous. The ends were cut back, 6 bases at V and 0 bases at J, with 18 bases in the middle. The germline gives CDR1 MNHEY, CDR2 SMNVEV (reference sequence). The CDR3 length is 17 residues. CDR3 region: CASRSVGTRDSYNEQFF. DNA for the CDR3: TGTGCCAGCAGAAGCGTCGGCACGAGAGACTCCTACAATGAGCAGTTCTTC.

The chain employs TRBV30 and TRBJ2-1, with 16 bases identical to TRBD2. CDR3 size: 19 residues. V shed 2 bases, J shed 3 bases, and the junction held 10 bases outside the gene matches. CDR1 is GTSNPN and CDR2 is SVGIG in the germline V gene (reference sequence). CDR3 residues: CAWSPPGLAGGSDYNEQFF. As DNA, the CDR3 is TGTGCCTGGAGTCCACCGGGACTAGCGGGAGGGTCCGACTACAATGAGCAGTTCTTC.

This chain uses TRBV7-8 with TRBJ2-7, with a possible D match to TRBD1 (6 bases). V was pared by 4 bases and J by 3 bases, with 19 bases between. Germline V gives CDR1 SGHVS, CDR2 FQNEAQ. The CDR3 runs 16 residues. The CDR3 DNA follows: TGTGCCAGCAGCTCGAACACTAAGGACAGTCACTACGAGCAGTACGTC. Protein: CASSSNTKDSHYEQYV.

V and J are TRBV6-6 and TRBJ1-5; 7 bases match TRBD1. Germline CDR1 is MNHNY and CDR2 is SVGAGI (reference sequence). The CDR3 totals 14 residues. With 5 bases clipped from V and 6 bases from J, the junction kept 7 bases outside the gene matches. The CDR3 DNA is TGTGCCAGCAGTAATGACAGGGTCAGTCAGCCCCAGCATTTT. Its protein product is CASSNDRVSQPQHF.

This clone was seen once. The chain joins TRBV18 to TRBJ1-1; D is perhaps TRBD1 (5 bases). V was cut by 2 bases and J by 1 base, with 14 bases left in between. CDR3 length: 16 amino acids. Looked up from germline, CDR1 is KGHSH and CDR2 is LQKENI. CDR3 residues: CASSPSGGGTNTEAFF. As DNA, the CDR3 is TGTGCCAGCTCACCATCCGGTGGAGGGACGAACACTGAAGCTTTCTTT.

This clone is a singleton in its sample. This sequence joins TRBV27 and TRBJ1-5, with 8 bases matching TRBD1. The J segment lost 4 bases and the V segment lost 2 bases, leaving 1 base of the junction unmatched. This CDR3 region has 14 residues. Germline CDR1 is MNHEY and CDR2 is SMNVEV (reference sequence). CDR3 region: CASSLGQGNQPQHF. The CDR3 DNA follows: TGTGCCAGCAGTTTAGGACAGGGTAATCAGCCCCAGCATTTT.

The chain uses TRBV24-1 and TRBJ2-5; possibly TRBD2 for D (6 bases). This CDR3 contains 18 residues. V was trimmed by 0 bases and J by 1 base, leaving 17 bases between them. The V gene's germline CDR1 is KGHDR and CDR2 SFDVKD. Here the CDR3 DNA reads TGTGCCACCAGTGATTTGGCGGGGACTCCGGAGGGCCAAGAGACCCAGTACTTC. Translating gives CATSDLAGTPEGQETQYF.

The chain is built from TRBV6-1 and TRBJ2-2; 7 bases are a match to TRBD2. The V gene end was trimmed by 8 bases and the J gene end by 5 bases; junction bases not matched to a gene: 2. The CDR3 loop spans 12 amino acids. Germline assignment: CDR1 MNHNS and CDR2 SASEGT. For the CDR3, the DNA is TGTGCCAGCGGGCGGGGGACCGGGGAGCTGTTTTTT. Translation gives CASGRGTGELFF.

The chain combines TRBV10-3 with TRBJ1-6, with 8 bases matching TRBD1. J was trimmed by 7 bases and V by 7 bases; bases with no gene match: 6. This CDR3 comprises 14 residues. Germline V lookup: CDR1 ENHRY, CDR2 SYGVKD. CDR3 amino acids: CAITGQGGNSPLHF. The DNA for the CDR3 is TGTGCCATCACCGGACAGGGTGGGAATTCACCCCTCCACTTT.